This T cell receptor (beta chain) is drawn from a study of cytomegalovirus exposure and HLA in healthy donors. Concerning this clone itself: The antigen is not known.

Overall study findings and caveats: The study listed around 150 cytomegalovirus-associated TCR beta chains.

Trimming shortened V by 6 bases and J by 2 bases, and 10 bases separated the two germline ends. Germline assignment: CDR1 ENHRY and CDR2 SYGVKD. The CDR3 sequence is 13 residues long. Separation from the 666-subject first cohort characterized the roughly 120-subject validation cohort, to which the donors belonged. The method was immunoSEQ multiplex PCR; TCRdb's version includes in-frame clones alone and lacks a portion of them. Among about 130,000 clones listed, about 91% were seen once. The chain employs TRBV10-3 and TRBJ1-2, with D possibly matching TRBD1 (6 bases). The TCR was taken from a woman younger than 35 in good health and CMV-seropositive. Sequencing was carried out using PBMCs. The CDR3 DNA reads TGTGCCATCAGCGATCAGGGGAACTATGGCTACACCTTC. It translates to CAISDQGNYGYTF.